This T cell receptor beta chain came from a study of cytomegalovirus exposure and HLA in healthy donors listed by TCRdb under 2017. At the level of the whole study: An earlier analysis of several hundred of the donors reported 276 Gb of sequence data and 95 million to 140 million unique TCR beta sequences obtained from around 180 million T cells. Approximately 310 gigabases of sequencing data and roughly 81 million unique TCR sequences made up an early release that covered approximately 650 HLA-typed donors. Of the roughly 430 genotyped donors, over 70% fell in the genetic ancestry cluster associated with self-reported Caucasian donors. The study aimed to test whether cataloging public T cell receptors could reveal signatures of past pathogen exposure. The study profiled the T cell repertoires of 500 to 800 subjects by immunosequencing and related them to cytomegalovirus serostatus. A separate validation cohort of 100 to 150 different subjects was used in addition to the approximately 610-subject first cohort. To predict cytomegalovirus infection status, the study combined high-throughput TCR immunosequencing, statistical association of individual TCRs with disease status, and machine learning. A later analysis re-examined previously published TCR beta repertoires from 500 to 700 donors and added high-resolution HLA genotyping to investigate patterns of TCR occurrence. Rather than drawing on any new phenotypic data, the later analysis identified candidate immune exposures from TCR beta sequences and the way those sequences occurred across donors. An earlier analysis of approximately 580 of the donors used high-throughput TCR beta sequencing to judge whether each TCR beta V gene segment behaved as functional or pseudogenic. Donor age, sex, ethnicity and CMV serostatus were collected together with the repertoire data. Genome-wide SNP genotypes for about 55% of the roughly 670 donors were used in a later genetic analysis, which treated that subset as a discovery cohort. All discovery cohort repertoires had been generated using a single sequencing platform. HLA typing covered class I and class II loci at four-digit resolution. Typing coverage varied by locus: roughly 629-640 donors for A, B, C, DRB1 and DQB1; more than 500 for DQA1; nearly 610 for DPA1; some 470 for DPB1. A few DR-DQ haplotypes were treated as single units for association and clustering because of strong linkage in the cohort. Among about 400 genotyped donors of the cohort, an average of roughly 230,000 unique TCR beta nucleotide sequences was sequenced per donor, of which roughly 18% were non-productive.

The cohort comprised 670 or so healthy bone marrow donors. All cohort members were sampled while nominally healthy, although unrecorded immune exposures were likely present. The donor was CMV seropositive and was included in the group of 250 to 300 seropositive cohort members. Each donor provided a peripheral blood sample, and peripheral blood mononuclear cells were used for TCR beta sequencing. Genomic DNA extraction from the blood cell samples was performed with the Qiagen DNeasy Blood Extraction Kit. CDR1 and CDR2, looked up from the germline V gene, are SGHTA and FQGNSA. V and J are trimmed by 3 bases and 0 bases, and the gene matches miss 10 bases of the junction. The CDR3 spans 17 residues, from the cysteine through the phenylalanine. Just the 51-base CDR3 DNA is kept, in frame starting at base 1. With respect to this clone: There is no known antigen for this receptor. Qualities for individual bases were not recorded, and no much larger clone is one base off.

The full study reports these points: The only immune exposure information available for the cohort was CMV serostatus. According to a later genetic analysis, donors in an Asian-associated ancestry cluster had fewer N-insertions in productive TCRs than the approximately 710-donor mean. A later analysis reported that several top co-occurrence clusters appeared linked to parvovirus B19, influenza, CMV and Epstein-Barr virus. According to a later analysis, TCR association rates differed among HLA loci, with DRB1 alleles showing the most associated TCRs and HLA-C alleles showing the fewest. In a later analysis, HLA-associated TCR beta chains were found to be more clonally expanded and to have lower generation probabilities than equally common non-associated chains. The study listed 164 TCR beta chains as associated with cytomegalovirus. At a false discovery rate of 0.05, a later analysis linked under 20,000 TCR beta sequences to specific HLA alleles. A few of the identified cytomegalovirus-associated TCR beta chains were confirmed in vitro to be specific for cytomegalovirus antigens. Correlated functional status among segregating V segments might be attributable to linkage disequilibrium, but an unknown experimental factor could not be ruled out. Roughly uniform sequencing depth across donors was assumed in presence/absence analyses, although this assumption may not hold. V-gene and J-gene trimming of TCR beta chains was associated with a missense DCLRE1C variant in a later genetic analysis, and the association was replicated in an independent cohort. Broadly in line with IMGT annotations, most TCR beta V segments showed up in productive rearrangements about 87% or about 30% of the time in an earlier analysis of some 590 of the donors. In this cohort, only TCR beta chains were sequenced, and detectable features were limited by the absence of alpha or paired-chain data. The sequencing pipeline was judged likely to have produced a cluster of highly shared sequence variants as a technical artifact. Because HLA typing was missing for some donors at each locus, association tests included only the typed subset. Because counts were too low, 15 to 20 rarely observed V segments, including chromosome 9 orphons, were excluded from the earlier analysis of 587 of the donors. A further reported finding was that TCR beta sequences accurately predicted the HLA-A and HLA-B alleles for most subjects in the first cohort. Some IMGT-functional V segments, including TRBV6-2 and TRBV6-3, could not be told apart with the 87-base-pair reads, so those segments were excluded. Most TCR sequences were observed very rarely across donors, whereas some public TCRs were present in many individuals. When HLA alleles, especially DR and DQ, strongly co-occurred, attributing TCR associations to individual alleles was difficult. The authors suggested that the approach could potentially be generalized to other disease states and immunological phenotypes. Most CMV-associated TCR beta chains appeared to be HLA-restricted in a later analysis, and the HLA associations seemed to be driven largely by CMV exposure. The classifier was reported to diagnose cytomegalovirus status with high specificity and sensitivity in both the original cohort and the validation cohort.

Preparation of the library involved the immunoSEQ multiplex PCR assay. The multiplex PCR relied on a mix of 60 forward primers for TCR Vbeta segments and 13 reverse primers for TCR Jbeta segments. The CDR3 region of rearranged TCR beta genes was amplified from genomic DNA with a multiplex PCR assay. The amplified TCR beta libraries were sequenced on the Illumina HiSeq System as 87-base-pair reads. The published analysis was carried out like this. A later analysis tallied some 79 million unique TCR beta chains across the 666 repertoires, and about 10 million of those chains were shared by two or more donors. A nearest-neighbor algorithm error-corrected the raw reads and collapsed the reads into unique sequences, merging closely related sequences to remove PCR and sequencing errors. To assign V, D and J gene segments, CDR3 sequences were aligned to IMGT reference sequences. For a sequence to be retained, at least a six-nucleotide match to both a V gene segment and a J gene segment was required. Rearrangements were classified as productive when the CDR3 lacked stop codons and remained in frame with V and J, and all other rearrangements were classified as non-productive. CDR3 was defined by IMGT convention, running from the second conserved V-encoded cysteine to the conserved J-encoded phenylalanine. Sequences without an unambiguous match to a single V gene segment were excluded from the earlier analysis of about 600 of the donors. In an earlier analysis of 500 to 750 of the donors, V segments were called functional above 56.7% productive rearrangements and were called segregating when the between-donor standard deviation exceeded 5%. A statistical classification framework was built for diagnosing cytomegalovirus status from the catalog of TCR beta chain sequences. In a later analysis, TCR nucleotide sequences were compared against IMGT/GENE-DB human TR gene sequences so that V and J genes could be assigned. Using the TCRdist pipeline, a later analysis assigned CDR3 sequences along with most-parsimonious VDJ recombination scenarios. In a later analysis, every TCR beta chain was defined by the combination of its CDR3 amino acid sequence and its V-gene family, and reads without a unique V-gene family were dropped. To address suspected cross-contamination and a sequencing artifact, a later analysis removed around 600 highly shared, low-generation-probability nucleotide sequences. For each public chain, a later analysis derived a clonal expansion index from normalized ranks of inferred template counts within each repertoire. A later analysis computed generation probabilities with a VDJ recombination model fitted to out-of-frame rearrangements, and checked the results against IGoR. In a later analysis, TCR-TCR, TCR-HLA and TCR-CMV co-occurrence was scored with hypergeometric tests, and a repertoire-size bias correction was applied to TCR pairs. A later analysis estimated false discovery rates by permuting HLA or CMV assignments 20 times. A later analysis grouped co-occurring TCRs with DBSCAN, adding TCRdist sequence similarity when clustering within HLA-allele-positive subsets. For co-occurrence clustering, repertoires with fewer than 30,000 or more than 120,000 public chains were excluded, along with about five repertoires with anomalous nucleotide sharing. Entries here come from immuneACCESS through TCRdb and include only in-frame sequences with V and J called. Some clones fail to appear in such tables; in the studies checked, an unresolved V gene covers under half of the shortfall, and the cause of the remainder is unknown. V, J and clone size derive from that table, while D and trimming were established from the DNA sequence. In all, the sample holds roughly 160,000 clones, and about 76% of those were seen once. Jointly, the top ten make up about 4.9% of the sample.

The sample consisted of PBMCs. The receptor was derived from a young woman in good health and CMV-seropositive. Recombination linked TRBV7-2 to TRBJ2-7, with 8 middle bases fitting TRBD1. CDR3 region: CASSLDFQGAYSYEQYF. The bases read TGTGCCAGCAGCTTGGATTTTCAGGGGGCTTACTCCTACGAGCAGTACTTC. The full variable domain, with segments outside the CDR3 supplied by the reference TRBV7-2 and TRBJ2-7 proteins, appears as GAGVSQSPSNKVTEKGKDVELRCDPISGHTALYWYRQSLGQGLEFLIYFQGNSAPDKSGLPSDRFSAERTGGSVSTLTIQRTQQEDSAVYLCASSLDFQGAYSYEQYFGPGTRLTVT.